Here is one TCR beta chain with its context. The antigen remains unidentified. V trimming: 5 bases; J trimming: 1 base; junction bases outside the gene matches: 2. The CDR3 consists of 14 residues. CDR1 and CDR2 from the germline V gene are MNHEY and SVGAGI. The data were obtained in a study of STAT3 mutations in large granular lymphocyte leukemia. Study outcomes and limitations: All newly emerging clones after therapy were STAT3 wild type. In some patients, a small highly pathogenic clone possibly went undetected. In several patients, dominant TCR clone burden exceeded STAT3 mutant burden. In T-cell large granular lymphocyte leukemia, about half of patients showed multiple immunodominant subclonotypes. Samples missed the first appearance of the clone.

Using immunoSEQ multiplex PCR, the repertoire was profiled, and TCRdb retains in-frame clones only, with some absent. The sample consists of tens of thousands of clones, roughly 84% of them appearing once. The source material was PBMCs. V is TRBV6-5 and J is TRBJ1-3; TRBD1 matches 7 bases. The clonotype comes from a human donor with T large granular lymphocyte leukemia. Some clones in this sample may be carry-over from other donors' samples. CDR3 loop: CASSPTGSGNTIYF. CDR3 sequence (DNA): TGTGCCAGCAGTCCGACAGGGTCTGGAAACACCATATATTTT.